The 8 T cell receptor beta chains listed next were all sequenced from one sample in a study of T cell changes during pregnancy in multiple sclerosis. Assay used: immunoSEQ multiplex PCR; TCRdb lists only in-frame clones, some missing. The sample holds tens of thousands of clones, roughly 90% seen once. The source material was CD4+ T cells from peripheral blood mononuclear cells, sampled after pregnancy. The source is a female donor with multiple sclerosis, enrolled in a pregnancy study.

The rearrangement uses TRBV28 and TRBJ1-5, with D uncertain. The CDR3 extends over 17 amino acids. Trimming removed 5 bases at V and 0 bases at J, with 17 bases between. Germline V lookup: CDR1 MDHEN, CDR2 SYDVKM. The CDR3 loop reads CASSDSIAAYSNQPQHF. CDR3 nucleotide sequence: TGTGCCAGCAGTGACTCAATTGCGGCTTATAGCAATCAGCCCCAGCATTTT. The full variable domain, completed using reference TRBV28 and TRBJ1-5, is DVKVTQSSRYLVKRTGEKVFLECVQDMDHENMFWYRQDPGLGLRLIYFSYDVKMKEKGDIPEGYSVSREKKERFSLILESASTNQTSMYLCASSDSIAAYSNQPQHFGDGTRLSIL.

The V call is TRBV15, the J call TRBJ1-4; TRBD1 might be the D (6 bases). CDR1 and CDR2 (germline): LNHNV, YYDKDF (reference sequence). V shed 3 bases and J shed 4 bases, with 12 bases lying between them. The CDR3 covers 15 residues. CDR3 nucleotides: TGTGCCACCAGCAGGAGTAGACAGGTTAATGAAAAACTGTTTTTT. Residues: CATSRSRQVNEKLFF.

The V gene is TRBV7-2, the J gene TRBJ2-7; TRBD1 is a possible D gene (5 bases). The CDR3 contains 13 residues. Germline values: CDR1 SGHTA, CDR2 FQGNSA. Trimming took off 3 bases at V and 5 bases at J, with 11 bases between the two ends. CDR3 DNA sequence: TGTGCCAGCAGCTTGCAGGGCATCAACGAGCAGTACTTC. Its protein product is CASSLQGINEQYF.

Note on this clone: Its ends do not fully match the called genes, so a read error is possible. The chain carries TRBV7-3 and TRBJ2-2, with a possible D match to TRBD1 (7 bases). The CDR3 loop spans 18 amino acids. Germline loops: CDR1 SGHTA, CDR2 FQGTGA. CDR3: CASSVTHFGGGYTGELFF. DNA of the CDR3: TGTGCCAGCAGCGTAACCCACTTCGGAGGGGGCTACACCGGGGAGCTGTTTTTT. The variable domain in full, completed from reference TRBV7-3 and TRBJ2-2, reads GAGVSQTPSNKVTEKGKYVELRCDPISGHTALYWYRQSLGQGPEFLIYFQGTGAADDSGLPNDRFFAVRPEGSVSTLKIQRTERGDSAVYLCASSVTHFGGGYTGELFFGEGSRLTVL.

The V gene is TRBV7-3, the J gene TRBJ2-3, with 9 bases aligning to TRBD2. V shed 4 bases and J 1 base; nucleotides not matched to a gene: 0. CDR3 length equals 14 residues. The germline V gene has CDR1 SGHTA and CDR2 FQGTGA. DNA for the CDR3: TGTGCCAGCAGCTCTAGCGGGGGCACAGATACGCAGTATTTT. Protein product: CASSSSGGTDTQYF. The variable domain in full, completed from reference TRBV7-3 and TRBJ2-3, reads GAGVSQTPSNKVTEKGKYVELRCDPISGHTALYWYRQSLGQGPEFLIYFQGTGAADDSGLPNDRFFAVRPEGSVSTLKIQRTERGDSAVYLCASSSSGGTDTQYFGPGTRLTVL.

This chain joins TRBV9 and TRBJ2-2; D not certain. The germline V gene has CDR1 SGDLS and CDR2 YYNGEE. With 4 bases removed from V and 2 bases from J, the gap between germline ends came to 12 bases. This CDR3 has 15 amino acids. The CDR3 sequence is CASSSWAQNTGELFF. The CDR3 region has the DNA TGTGCCAGCAGCTCCTGGGCCCAAAACACCGGGGAGCTGTTTTTT.

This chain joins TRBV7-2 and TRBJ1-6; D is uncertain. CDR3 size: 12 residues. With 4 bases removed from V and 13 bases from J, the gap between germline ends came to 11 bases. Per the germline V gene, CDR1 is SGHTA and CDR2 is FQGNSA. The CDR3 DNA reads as TGTGCCAGCAGCTCGGCGGTAGGTCCCCTCCACTTT. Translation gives CASSSAVGPLHF.

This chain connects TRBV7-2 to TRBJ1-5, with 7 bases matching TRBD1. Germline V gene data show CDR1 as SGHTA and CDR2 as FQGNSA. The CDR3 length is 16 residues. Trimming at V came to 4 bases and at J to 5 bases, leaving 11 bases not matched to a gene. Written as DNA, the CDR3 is TGTGCCAGCAGCTCACTAACACAGGGGCCTTATCAGCCCCAGCATTTT. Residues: CASSSLTQGPYQPQHF.